Shown below are 29 T cell receptor beta chains from a single sample sequenced in a study of shared clonotypes between healthy human individuals (dated by TCRdb to the early 2020s). For the CD8 naive samples, CD45RO-negative cells were positively selected for CCR7, yielding a CD45RA+CCR7+ population from which TemRA cells were excluded. Library generation was performed with the immunoSEQ multiplex PCR assay. TCRdb took over this immuneACCESS table, retaining in-frame rearrangements with V and J assigned. Such tables are incomplete; in checked studies, under half of the missing clones stem from an unresolved V gene, and the remainder is unexplained. Recorded for this sample are about 580,000 clones; more than 95% of them occurred a single time. In total, the top ten clones hold roughly 0.29% of the sample. The source material was naive CD8+ T cells sorted from blood. The sample's cell subset or site, from its label and the paper: CD45RA+CCR7+. Every receptor here comes from a man under 40 in good health.

This clone was seen just once. The V and J genes are TRBV28 and TRBJ2-1; D is undetermined. V was clipped by 1 base and J by 0 bases, with 10 bases between them. The CDR3 sequence is 16 residues long. Germline CDR1 and CDR2: MDHEN and SYDVKM. CDR3 protein: CASSLSASSSYNEQFF. CDR3 DNA sequence: TGTGCCAGCAGTTTATCCGCGTCGAGCTCCTACAATGAGCAGTTCTTC.

The rearrangement uses TRBV28 and TRBJ1-1; unclear D gene. Deletions cut 3 bases from V and 6 bases from J, with 8 bases between. Germline values: CDR1 MDHEN, CDR2 SYDVKM. The CDR3 totals 12 residues. The chain's CDR3 is CASSLGFAEAFF. As DNA, the CDR3 is TGTGCCAGCAGTTTGGGTTTCGCTGAAGCTTTCTTT.

Concerning this clone: One end of the junction does not line up with germline, which may come from a read error. The chain has TRBV5-1 and TRBJ1-2; D remains unclear. Germline CDR1 and CDR2: SGHRS and YFSETQ. The CDR3 totals 11 residues. The DNA for the CDR3 is TGCGCCAGCAGCTTGGGGTGGGATTTCGGCTTC. Its protein product is CASSLGWDFGF.

This clone was seen only once. The gene calls are TRBV14 and TRBJ2-2; D is possibly TRBD1 (6 bases). Germline V CDR1 and CDR2: SGHDN, FVKESK. Trimming pared 5 bases from V and 2 bases from J, leaving 15 bases between. The CDR3 runs to 16 residues. The CDR3 sequence: CASSSGQWGNTGELFF. DNA of the CDR3: TGTGCCAGCAGCTCCGGACAGTGGGGTAACACCGGGGAGCTGTTTTTT.

This sequence joins TRBV7-9 and TRBJ2-5; D is possibly TRBD1 (6 bases). The CDR3 contains 16 residues. Germline-derived CDR1 and CDR2 are SEHNR and FQNEAQ (reference sequence). Trimming shortened V by 5 bases and J by 3 bases, and 19 bases separated the two germline ends. The CDR3 region has the DNA TGTGCCAGCAGCGAAGTACAGGGATTGAAAAAAGAGACCCAGTACTTC. Translation: CASSEVQGLKKETQYF.

V usage is TRBV27 and J usage is TRBJ2-7; no firm D call. CDR1 is MNHEY, CDR2 SMNVEV, per germline (reference sequence). The CDR3 is 13 amino acids. Trimming took 6 bases from V and 6 from J, leaving 15 bases between them. The CDR3 DNA is TGTGCCAGCAGCGGCTCATGGAGAGGCGAGCAGTACTTC. It yields the protein CASSGSWRGEQYF.

V and J are TRBV28 and TRBJ2-3, with 11 bases lining up with TRBD2. CDR1 is MDHEN, CDR2 SYDVKM, per germline. V lost 5 bases and J lost 5; bases outside the gene matches: 3. This CDR3 comprises 14 residues. CDR3 coding DNA: TGTGCCAGCAGTCAGGGACTAGCGGAAGATACGCAGTATTTT. Its translation: CASSQGLAEDTQYF.

On this clone itself: Other DNA variants within this sample encode the same CDR3. V is TRBV5-1 and J is TRBJ2-1, with 8 bases matching TRBD1. This CDR3 contains 15 residues. CDR1 is SGHRS and CDR2 is YFSETQ in the germline V gene. V trimming: 1 base; J trimming: 0 bases; junction bases outside the gene matches: 0. The CDR3, as DNA: TGCGCCAGCAGCTTGACAGGGGGCTCCTACAATGAGCAGTTCTTC. Its translation: CASSLTGGSYNEQFF.

The chain couples TRBV2 to TRBJ2-2; 7 bases agree with TRBD1. J gave up 6 bases and V 3 bases, and 7 bases lay outside the gene matches. The CDR3 is 15 residues long. Germline V gives CDR1 SNHLY, CDR2 FYNNEI. CDR3 DNA sequence: TGTGCCAGCAGTGACCCGACAGGGAAGGCCGGGGAGCTGTTTTTT. This codes for CASSDPTGKAGELFF.

The chain carries TRBV9 and TRBJ2-1, with D possibly being TRBD1 (5 bases). V lost 3 bases and J lost 4, with 14 bases in between. The germline V gene encodes CDR1 SGDLS and CDR2 YYNGEE. This CDR3 comprises 15 residues. The CDR3 nucleotides are TGTGCCAGCAGCGCCGTAGGGGCCCAATACAATGAGCAGTTCTTC. Translated, it gives CASSAVGAQYNEQFF.

The V call is TRBV9, the J call TRBJ2-2; a possible D gene is TRBD2 (5 bases). The V gene lost 4 bases and the J gene lost 5 bases, with 9 bases spanning the gap. The CDR3 is 13 residues long. Germline V gene data show CDR1 as SGDLS and CDR2 as YYNGEE. The CDR3 nucleotides read TGTGCCAGCAGCCTCGGGGTGACCGGGGAGCTGTTTTTT. Translating gives CASSLGVTGELFF.

The chain uses TRBV7-9 and TRBJ2-6; no clear D. The V gene's germline CDR1 is SEHNR and CDR2 FQNEAQ (reference sequence). V lost 3 bases, J lost 2 bases, and 5 bases lay in between. CDR3 length equals 14 residues. The CDR3 reads CASSFGTGANVLTF. The CDR3 nucleotides read TGTGCCAGCAGCTTTGGCACTGGGGCCAACGTCCTGACTTTC.

The CDR3 sequence is CASSRTSGAYNEQFF. The CDR3 nucleotides read TGTGCCAGCAGCCGAACTAGCGGGGCATACAATGAGCAGTTCTTC. The chain employs TRBV11-3 and TRBJ2-1; 10 bases fit TRBD2. The CDR3 spans 15 residues. Germline CDR1 and CDR2: SGHNT and YENEEA. With 5 bases clipped from V and 4 bases from J, the junction kept 5 bases outside the gene matches.

This clone was seen a single time. Other DNA variants within this sample encode the same CDR3. V is TRBV27 and J is TRBJ2-7, with D uncertain. V lost 3 bases and J 2 bases, leaving 8 bases between the germline ends. This CDR3 is 13 amino acids long. Looked up from germline, CDR1 is MNHEY and CDR2 is SMNVEV (reference sequence). In nucleotides, the CDR3 is TGTGCCAGCAGTTTCGGAGTAACCTACGAGCAGTACTTC. Translated: CASSFGVTYEQYF.

The chain joins TRBV5-4 to TRBJ2-3, with D possibly matching TRBD1 (6 bases). V was clipped by 3 bases and J by 0 bases, with 11 bases between them. Per the germline V gene, CDR1 is SGHNT and CDR2 is YYREEE (reference sequence). The CDR3 consists of 15 residues. In DNA form, the CDR3 reads TGTGCCAGCAGCTACAGGGATACTAGCACAGATACGCAGTATTTT. This encodes CASSYRDTSTDTQYF.

The V gene is TRBV28, the J gene TRBJ1-5; D gene ambiguous. Germline V lookup: CDR1 MDHEN, CDR2 SYDVKM. Trimming removed 4 bases from V and 2 bases from J, with 3 bases in between. There are 12 residues in the CDR3. CDR3 nucleotide sequence: TGTGCCAGCAGTTCCCGCAATCAGCCCCAGCATTTT. This gives the protein CASSSRNQPQHF.

The chain combines TRBV27 with TRBJ2-1, with D unclear. The germline V gene has CDR1 MNHEY and CDR2 SMNVEV (reference sequence). The CDR3 has 12 amino acids. The V and J ends lost 5 bases and 7 bases respectively, with 9 bases between them. CDR3 bases: TGTGCCAGCAGTCCCTCACTGAATGAGCAGTTCTTC. It codes for CASSPSLNEQFF.

V gene TRBV7-9 combines with J gene TRBJ2-1, with 7 bases fitting TRBD1. V was pared by 4 bases and J by 1 base, with 13 bases of the junction left unmatched. Germline V lookup: CDR1 SEHNR, CDR2 FQNEAQ (reference sequence). The CDR3 contains 18 residues. CDR3 protein: CASSSNSDRVRSYNEQFF. The CDR3 region has the DNA TGTGCCAGCAGCTCAAACTCTGACAGGGTTAGGTCCTACAATGAGCAGTTCTTC.

This chain joins TRBV10-3 and TRBJ2-7; D may be TRBD1 (6 bases). CDR3 size: 14 residues. Germline lookup yields CDR1 ENHRY and CDR2 SYGVKD. Trimming stripped 10 bases from V and 1 base from J, with 17 bases between. The CDR3 DNA sequence: TGTGCCACCTCAGACAGGACCCGATCCTACGAGCAGTACTTC. This codes for CATSDRTRSYEQYF.

The chain links TRBV7-6 to TRBJ2-3; 12 positions match TRBD2. Germline values: CDR1 SGHVS, CDR2 FNYEAQ. The CDR3 length is 17 residues. V gave up 1 base and J gave up 3 bases; unmatched junction bases: 5. CDR3 sequence: CASSLGALAGGTDTQYF. As DNA, the CDR3 is TGTGCCAGCAGCTTAGGAGCGCTAGCGGGAGGGACAGATACGCAGTATTTT.

The V call is TRBV5-1, the J call TRBJ2-1; TRBD1 matches 7 bases. The V and J ends lost 4 bases and 8 bases, in that order; junction bases with no gene match: 9. CDR1 and CDR2 (germline): SGHRS, YFSETQ. The CDR3 loop spans 14 amino acids. CDR3 sequence reads: CASSPRQGVYEQFF. DNA of the CDR3: TGCGCCAGCAGCCCCAGACAGGGCGTCTATGAGCAGTTCTTC.

The V gene is TRBV6-1, the J gene TRBJ2-1, with 8 nucleotides matching TRBD2. This CDR3 is 16 amino acids long. Losses at the gene ends were 2 bases for V and 8 bases for J; bases not matched to a gene: 11. Germline values: CDR1 MNHNS, CDR2 SASEGT. CDR3 loop: CASSEPFAVAGYEQFF. The CDR3, as DNA: TGTGCCAGCAGTGAACCGTTCGCCGTAGCGGGATATGAGCAGTTCTTC.

This chain uses TRBV7-8 with TRBJ2-3; 15 bases agree with TRBD2. The V gene's germline CDR1 is SGHVS and CDR2 FQNEAQ. The V gene end was trimmed by 6 bases and the J gene end by 4 bases; junction bases not matched to a gene: 5. The CDR3 is made up of 16 amino acids. The CDR3 region is CASSGRTSGGADTQYF. The CDR3 coding sequence is TGTGCCAGCAGTGGGAGGACTAGCGGGGGGGCAGATACGCAGTATTTT.

This clone appeared once. The J gene is TRBJ2-6, the V gene TRBV2; D might be TRBD2 (6 bases). This CDR3 is 16 amino acids long. V was shortened by 3 bases and J by 0 bases, with 9 bases between the two germline ends. Germline lookup yields CDR1 SNHLY and CDR2 FYNNEI. Here the CDR3 reads CASSDPGDSGANVLTF. The DNA of the CDR3 is TGTGCCAGCAGTGACCCGGGAGACTCTGGGGCCAACGTCCTGACTTTC. The variable domain in full, completed from reference TRBV2 and TRBJ2-6, reads EPEVTQTPSHQVTQMGQEVILRCVPISNHLYFYWYRQILGQKVEFLVSFYNNEISEKSEIFDDQFSVERPDGSNFTLKIRSTKLEDSAMYFCASSDPGDSGANVLTFGAGSRLTVL.

V is TRBV10-1 and J is TRBJ2-2; D gene uncertain. The germline V gene has CDR1 WNHNN and CDR2 SYGVQD (reference sequence). This CDR3 is 14 amino acids long. The V end was cut by 0 bases, the J end by 6 bases, with 8 bases between. The chain's CDR3 is CASSESVKAGELFF. The CDR3 region has the DNA TGCGCCAGCAGTGAGTCCGTTAAGGCCGGGGAGCTGTTTTTT.

The chain links TRBV7-9 to TRBJ2-5, with TRBD2 matching over 13 bases. Germline values: CDR1 SEHNR, CDR2 FQNEAQ (reference sequence). The ends lost 1 base at V and 3 bases at J; junction bases unmatched: 5. CDR3 length: 17 amino acids. In DNA, the CDR3 is TGTGCCAGCAGCTTAGGGACTAGCGGGAGTAGGGAAGAGACCCAGTACTTC. It specifies CASSLGTSGSREETQYF.

This clone occurred once. The CDR3 protein is CASSSFYRPNQPQHF. CDR3 nucleotides: TGTGCCAGCAGTTCCTTTTACAGACCCAATCAGCCCCAGCATTTT. The genes are TRBV27 and TRBJ1-5, with no clear D. CDR1 is MNHEY, CDR2 SMNVEV, per germline (reference sequence). This CDR3 comprises 15 residues. With 4 bases removed from V and 3 bases from J, the gap between germline ends came to 13 bases.

The J gene is TRBJ2-2, the V gene TRBV10-1; D not resolved. Trimming shortened V by 0 bases and J by 6 bases, and 8 bases separated the two germline ends. The CDR3 is 14 residues long. From germline, CDR1 is WNHNN and CDR2 SYGVQD (reference sequence). The CDR3: CASSESRGPGELFF. The CDR3 DNA follows: TGCGCCAGCAGTGAGTCGCGTGGGCCCGGGGAGCTGTTTTTT.

The chain combines TRBV5-4 with TRBJ1-1; D remains ambiguous. The CDR3 runs to 13 residues. Germline V gives CDR1 SGHNT, CDR2 YYREEE (reference sequence). V dropped 2 bases and J dropped 4 bases, with 9 bases sitting between them. As DNA, the CDR3 is TGTGCCAGCAGCTTTTCTTGGGGCACTGAAGCTTTCTTT. This codes for CASSFSWGTEAFF.